This TCR beta chain was sequenced for a study of cytotoxic CD8 clonotypes in ibrutinib-treated CLL. Study-level background: Patients attained about 24 partial and 2 complete responses; at median around 67 months, about 14 remained remitted while approximately twelve progressed.

The assay was immunoSEQ multiplex PCR, and TCRdb's table has in-frame clones only and misses some. The repertoire holds approximately 130,000 clones, with 80% to 85% as singletons. Germline CDR1 reads LGHNA; CDR2 reads YSLEER. CDR3 length: 17 residues. The J segment lost 6 bases and the V segment lost 2 bases, leaving 9 bases of the junction unmatched. The source material was PBMCs, sampled after 24 months of ibrutinib treatment. The clonotype originates from a human donor with chronic lymphocytic leukemia. The J gene is TRBJ1-6, the V gene TRBV4-3, with TRBD1 matching 8 bases. In DNA form, the CDR3 reads TGCGCCAGCAGCCAAAGTTGGGCAGGGGGCGCTAATTCACCCCTCCACTTT. Translation gives CASSQSWAGGANSPLHF.